Listed below are T cell receptor beta chains from one sample, sequenced in a study of T cells in Graves' hyperthyroidism and ophthalmopathy. TCRdb re-derived calls from the multiplex PCR reads in MiXCR, one entry per CDR3 protein. The table has more than 450,000 distinct CDR3 sequences, just under 20% seen once. The sequencing input was blood. Receptors were obtained from a man aged 40-49 years with Graves' ophthalmopathy. The CDR3 runs from the conserved cysteine through the conserved F or W. A D gene is named only where the DNA matches it firmly. Size is omitted from some rows. Given values are once, few, many or a class for expanded clones.

>TRBV20-1|TRBJ2-1|few|TRBD2
TGCAGTGCTAGAGATGCCAGCGGGGGGGCAAGATCCTACAATGAGCAGTTCTTC
CSARDASGGARSYNEQFF
>TRBV7-8|TRBJ1-3|.|.
TGTGCCAGCAGCTTAGCTCGGGAAAACACCATATATTTT
CASSLARENTIYF
>TRBV2|TRBJ2-7|many|TRBD2
TGTGCCAGCAGTGAATGGGGGACTAGCGGGAGCGAGCAGTACTTC
CASSEWGTSGSEQYF
>TRBV18|TRBJ2-1|few|TRBD2
TGTGCCAGCTCACCGGGCGGGAGGTCCCATGAGCAGTTCTTC
CASSPGGRSHEQFF
>TRBV11-2|TRBJ2-5|many|.
TGTGCCAGCAGCTTACAGCTTTCCCGGGAGACCCAGTACTTC
CASSLQLSRETQYF
>TRBV28|TRBJ2-7|once|TRBD2
TGTGCCACCTCACCCCACAGGGGGACTAGCGGGAGGTTCTCCCACGAGCAGTACTTC
CATSPHRGTSGRFSHEQYF
>TRBV18|TRBJ1-1|.|.
TGTGCCAGCTCACGGGGAGCATCGAACACTGAAGCTTTCTTT
CASSRGASNTEAFF
>TRBV12-3/TRBV12-4|TRBJ2-5|many|.
TGTGCCAGCAGTTTCTCCAGACGGAGTCAAGAGACCCAGTACTTC
CASSFSRRSQETQYF
>TRBV7-6|TRBJ2-3|many|TRBD2
TGTGCCAGCAGCCCAGAAGCGGGGCCCCCCACAGATACGCAGTATTTT
CASSPEAGPPTDTQYF
>TRBV18|TRBJ1-3|many|.
TGTGCCAGCTCACCGACGGACAGTGCTGGAAACACCATATATTTT
CASSPTDSAGNTIYF
>TRBV5-1|TRBJ1-1|many|TRBD1
TGTGCCAGCAGCTTAGGAACAGGGGGCACTGAAGCTTTCTTT
CASSLGTGGTEAFF
>TRBV11-2|TRBJ2-1|many|TRBD2
TGTGCCAGCAGCTTGCGGGGGGCTGGGTCTTACAATGAGCAGTTCTTC
CASSLRGAGSYNEQFF
>TRBV5-1|TRBJ1-1|many|.
TGCGCCAGCAGCTTGGTCTCAGGGGACACTGAAGCTTTCTTT
CASSLVSGDTEAFF
>TRBV28|TRBJ1-5|.|.
TGTGCCAGCGTTAAACAGAATCAGCCCCAGCGTTTT
CASVKQNQPQRF
>TRBV20-1|TRBJ1-1|.|.
TGCAGTGCTAGAGATGGAGGCAGGGGAAACACTGAAGCTTTCTTT
CSARDGGRGNTEAFF
>TRBV12-5|TRBJ2-2|.|.
TGTGCTAGTGGTTTCCCACGCTCGGAGCTGTTTTTT
CASGFPRSELFF
>TRBV15|TRBJ2-7|.|.
TGTGCCACCAGCAGCGGGACATACTACGAGCAGTACTTC
CATSSGTYYEQYF
>TRBV2|TRBJ2-7|many|.
TGTGCCAGTCAACGGGTCCCTTCCTACGAGCAGTACTTC
CASQRVPSYEQYF
>TRBV27|TRBJ2-1|few|.
TGTGCCAGCAGTTTCGAAGCGGGAGGACAGGGGCAAAAAACGGTCTGGGATGAGCAGTTCTTC
CASSFEAGGQGQKTVWDEQFF
>TRBV3-1|TRBJ1-1|many|TRBD1
TGTGCCAGCAGACGGGACAGTGAAGCTTTCTTT
CASRRDSEAFF
>TRBV18|TRBJ1-1|once|.
TGTGCCAGCTCACCACTACCCCCCAACACTGGAGCTTTCTTT
CASSPLPPNTGAFF
>TRBV7-8|TRBJ1-5|few|TRBD1
TGTGCCAGCAGCCGCGACAGGGGTCGAAATCAGCCCCAGCATTTT
CASSRDRGRNQPQHF
>TRBV7-3|TRBJ2-5|.|.
TGTGCCAGCAGCAACAGACGGGGGTCGGGCCAAGAGACCCAGTACTTC
CASSNRRGSGQETQYF
>TRBV18|TRBJ2-1|few|TRBD2
TGTGCCAGCTCACCACTTCGGCGGGGGGGCCTCAATGAGCAGTTCTTC
CASSPLRRGGLNEQFF
>TRBV19|TRBJ2-7|.|TRBD2
TGTGCCAGTTCTCCTTTCGCTAGCGGGAGCCACGAGCAGTACTTC
CASSPFASGSHEQYF
>TRBV7-2|TRBJ2-7|many|.
TGTGCCAGCAGCTCGCTCGGGGGCTACCTAGAGCAGTACTTC
CASSSLGGYLEQYF
>TRBV14|TRBJ1-5|few|.
TGTGCCAGCAGCCCGAGGAAGGAAAGGGACAATCAGCCCCAGCATTTT
CASSPRKERDNQPQHF
>TRBV7-3|TRBJ2-5|many|TRBD2
TGTGCCAGCAGCTTAGGACTAGCGGGAGGGGGATCTGGAGAGACCCAGTACTTC
CASSLGLAGGGSGETQYF
>TRBV7-2|TRBJ2-3|many|.
TGTGCCAGCAGCGCCACCAGTTATACGCAGTATTTT
CASSATSYTQYF
>TRBV10-3|TRBJ2-5|many|.
TGTGCCATCTCCTCGGACTCCCAAGAGACCCAGTACTTC
CAISSDSQETQYF
>TRBV6-1|TRBJ2-3|.|.
TGTGCCAGCAGTTCAGCCGGGACTGGAAGCACAGATACGCAGTATTTT
CASSSAGTGSTDTQYF
>TRBV11-2|TRBJ1-2|many|TRBD1
TGTGCCAGCAGCTTAGCGGGACAGCCCTATGGCTACACCTTC
CASSLAGQPYGYTF
>TRBV12-3/TRBV12-4|TRBJ1-1|.|.
TGTGCCAGCAGTTTCGGCCAGAACACTGAAGCTTTCTTT
CASSFGQNTEAFF
>TRBV7-9|TRBJ2-3|few|TRBD1
TGTGCCAGCAGCTACAGGGGGTATACGCAGTATTTT
CASSYRGYTQYF
>TRBV28|TRBJ1-2|few|TRBD1
TGTGCCAGCAGTTTTCAGGGGGGAACTAACTATGGCTACACCTTC
CASSFQGGTNYGYTF
>TRBV18|TRBJ2-2|many|.
TGTGCCAGCTCACCATCACAGAACACCGGGGAGCTGTTTTTT
CASSPSQNTGELFF
>TRBV13|TRBJ1-1|many|TRBD1
TGTGCCAGCAGCTTAGGAGGGACAGGGGGTAGGGGCACTGAAGCTTTCTTT
CASSLGGTGGRGTEAFF
>TRBV4-2|TRBJ2-3|.|.
TGTGCCAGCAGCCAAGATCTGATTAGCAGCCGCACAGATACGCAGTATTTT
CASSQDLISSRTDTQYF
>TRBV5-1|TRBJ1-3|.|TRBD1
TGCGCCAGCAGCGCGACAGGGGTCGGAAACACCATATATTTT
CASSATGVGNTIYF
>TRBV12-3/TRBV12-4|TRBJ2-3|many|.
TGTGCCAGCAGGGGGGGATTAATGGATACGCAGTATTTT
CASRGGLMDTQYF